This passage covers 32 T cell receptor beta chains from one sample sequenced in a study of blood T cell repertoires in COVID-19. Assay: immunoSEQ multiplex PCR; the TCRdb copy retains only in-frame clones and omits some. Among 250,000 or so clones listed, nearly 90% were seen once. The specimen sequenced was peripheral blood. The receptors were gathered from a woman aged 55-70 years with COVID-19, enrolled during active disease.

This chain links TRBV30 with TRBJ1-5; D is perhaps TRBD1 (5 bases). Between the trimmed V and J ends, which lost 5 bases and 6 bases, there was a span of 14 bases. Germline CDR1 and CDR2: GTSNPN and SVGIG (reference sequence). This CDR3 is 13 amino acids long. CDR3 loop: CAWSGPRTQPQHF. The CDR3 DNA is TGTGCCTGGTCAGGGCCTCGGACTCAGCCCCAGCATTTT.

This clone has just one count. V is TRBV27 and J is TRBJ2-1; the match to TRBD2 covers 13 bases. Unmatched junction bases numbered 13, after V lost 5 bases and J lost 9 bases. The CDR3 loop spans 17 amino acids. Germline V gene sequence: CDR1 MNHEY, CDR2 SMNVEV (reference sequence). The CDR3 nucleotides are TGTGCCAGCAGTCTGGGTATAGGACTAGCGGGGGTAGGTGAGCAGTTCTTC. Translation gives CASSLGIGLAGVGEQFF.

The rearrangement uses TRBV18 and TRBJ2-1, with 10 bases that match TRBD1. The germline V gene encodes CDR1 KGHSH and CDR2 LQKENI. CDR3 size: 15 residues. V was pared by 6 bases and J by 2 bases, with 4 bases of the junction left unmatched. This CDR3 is CASSFGQGAYNEQFF. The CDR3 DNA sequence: TGTGCCAGCTCGTTCGGACAGGGGGCCTACAATGAGCAGTTCTTC.

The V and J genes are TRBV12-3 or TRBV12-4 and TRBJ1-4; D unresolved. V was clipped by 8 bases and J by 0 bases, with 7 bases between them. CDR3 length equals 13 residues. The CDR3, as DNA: TGTGCCAGCGGGCGTACAACTAATGAAAAACTGTTTTTT. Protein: CASGRTTNEKLFF.

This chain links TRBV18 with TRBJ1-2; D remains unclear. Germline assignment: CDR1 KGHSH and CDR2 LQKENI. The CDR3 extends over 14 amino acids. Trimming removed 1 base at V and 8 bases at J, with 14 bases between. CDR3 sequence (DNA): TGTGCCAGCTCACCACAGACGGGGTTGGCCGGCTACACCTTC. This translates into CASSPQTGLAGYTF.

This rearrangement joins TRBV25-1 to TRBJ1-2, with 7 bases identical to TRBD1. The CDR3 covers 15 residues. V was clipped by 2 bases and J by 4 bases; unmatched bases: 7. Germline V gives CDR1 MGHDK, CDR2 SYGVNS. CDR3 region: CASSEAGQNSYGYTF. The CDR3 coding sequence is TGTGCCAGCAGTGAAGCGGGACAGAACTCCTATGGCTACACCTTC.

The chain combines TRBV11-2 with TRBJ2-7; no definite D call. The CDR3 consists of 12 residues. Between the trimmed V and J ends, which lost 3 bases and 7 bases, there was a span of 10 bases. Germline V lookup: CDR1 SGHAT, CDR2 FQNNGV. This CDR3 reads CASSFDNGEQYF. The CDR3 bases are TGTGCCAGCAGCTTCGACAACGGAGAGCAGTACTTC. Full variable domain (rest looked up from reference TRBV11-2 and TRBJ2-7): EAGVAQSPRYKIIEKRQSVAFWCNPISGHATLYWYQQILGQGPKLLIQFQNNGVVDDSQLPKDRFSAERLKGVDSTLKIQPAKLEDSAVYLCASSFDNGEQYFGPGTRLTVT.

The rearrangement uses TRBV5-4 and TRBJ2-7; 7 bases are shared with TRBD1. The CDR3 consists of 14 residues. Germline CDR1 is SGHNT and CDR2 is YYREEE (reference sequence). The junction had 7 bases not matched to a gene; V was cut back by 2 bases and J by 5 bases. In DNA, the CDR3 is TGTGCCAGCAGCTTAACAGGGGCGAGGGACGAGCAGTACTTC. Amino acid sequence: CASSLTGARDEQYF.

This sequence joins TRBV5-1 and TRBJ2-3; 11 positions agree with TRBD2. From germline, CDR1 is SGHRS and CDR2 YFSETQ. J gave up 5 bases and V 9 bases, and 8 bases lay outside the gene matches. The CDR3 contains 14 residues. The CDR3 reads CATSSGGLRDTQYF. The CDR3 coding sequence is TGCGCCACTTCTAGCGGGGGGCTGAGAGATACGCAGTATTTT.

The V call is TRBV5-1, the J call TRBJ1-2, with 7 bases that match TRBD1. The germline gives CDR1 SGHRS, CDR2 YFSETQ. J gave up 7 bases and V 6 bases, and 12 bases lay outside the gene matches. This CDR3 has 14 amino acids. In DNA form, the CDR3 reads TGCGCCAGCATAGGGGACAGTGGGGTCTCTGGCTACACCTTC. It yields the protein CASIGDSGVSGYTF.

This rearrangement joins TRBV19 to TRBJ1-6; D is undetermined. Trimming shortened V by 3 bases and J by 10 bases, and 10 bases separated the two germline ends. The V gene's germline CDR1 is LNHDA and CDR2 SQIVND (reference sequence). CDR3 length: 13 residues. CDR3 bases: TGTGCCAGTAGTATTGGGGAGCGGTCACCCCTCCACTTT. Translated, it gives CASSIGERSPLHF. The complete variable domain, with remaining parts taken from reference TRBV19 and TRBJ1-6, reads DGGITQSPKYLFRKEGQNVTLSCEQNLNHDAMYWYRQDPGQGLRLIYYSQIVNDFQKGDIAEGYSVSREKKESFPLTVTSAQKNPTAFYLCASSIGERSPLHFGNGTRLTVT.

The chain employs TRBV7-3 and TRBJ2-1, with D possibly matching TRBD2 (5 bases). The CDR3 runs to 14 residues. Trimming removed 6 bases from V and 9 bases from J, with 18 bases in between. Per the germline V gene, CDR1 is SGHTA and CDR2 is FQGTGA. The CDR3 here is CASRRHSSEGEQFF. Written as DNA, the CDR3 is TGTGCCAGCAGGCGACACTCAAGCGAGGGTGAGCAGTTCTTC.

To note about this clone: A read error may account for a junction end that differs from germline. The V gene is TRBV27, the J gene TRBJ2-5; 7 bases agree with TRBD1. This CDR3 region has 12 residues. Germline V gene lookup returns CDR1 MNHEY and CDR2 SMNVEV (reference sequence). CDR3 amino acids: CASSRRDSRRHF. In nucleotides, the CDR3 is TGTGCCAGCAGTCGAAGGGACAGCCGGAGGCACTTC.

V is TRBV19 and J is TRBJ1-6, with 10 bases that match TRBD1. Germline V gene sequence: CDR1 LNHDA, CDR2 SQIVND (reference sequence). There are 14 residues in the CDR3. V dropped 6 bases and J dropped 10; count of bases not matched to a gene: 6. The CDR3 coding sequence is TGTGCCAGTAGCCCCGGGACAGGGGACTCACCCCTCCACTTT. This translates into CASSPGTGDSPLHF.

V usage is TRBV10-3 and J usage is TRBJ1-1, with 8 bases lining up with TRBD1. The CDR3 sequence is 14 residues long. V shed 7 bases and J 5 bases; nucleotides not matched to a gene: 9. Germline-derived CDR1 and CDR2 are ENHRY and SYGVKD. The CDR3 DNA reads TGTGCCATCACCCAGATACAGGGGGGGACTGAAGCTTTCTTT. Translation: CAITQIQGGTEAFF.

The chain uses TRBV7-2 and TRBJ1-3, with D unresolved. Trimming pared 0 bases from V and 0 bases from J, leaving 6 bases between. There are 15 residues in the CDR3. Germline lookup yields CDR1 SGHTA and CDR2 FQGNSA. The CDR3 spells CASSLAATSGNTIYF. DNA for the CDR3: TGTGCCAGCAGCTTAGCGGCAACCTCTGGAAACACCATATATTTT.

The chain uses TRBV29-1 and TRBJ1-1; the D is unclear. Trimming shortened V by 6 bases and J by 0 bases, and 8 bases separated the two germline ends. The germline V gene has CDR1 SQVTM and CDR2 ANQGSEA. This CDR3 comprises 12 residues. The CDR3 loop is CSVTSVNTEAFF. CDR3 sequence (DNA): TGCAGCGTAACCAGCGTGAACACTGAAGCTTTCTTT. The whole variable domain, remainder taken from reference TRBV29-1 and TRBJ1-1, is SAVISQKPSRDICQRGTSLTIQCQVDSQVTMMFWYRQQPGQSLTLIATANQGSEATYESGFVIDKFPISRPNLTFSTLTVSNMSPEDSSIYLCSVTSVNTEAFFGQGTRLTVV.

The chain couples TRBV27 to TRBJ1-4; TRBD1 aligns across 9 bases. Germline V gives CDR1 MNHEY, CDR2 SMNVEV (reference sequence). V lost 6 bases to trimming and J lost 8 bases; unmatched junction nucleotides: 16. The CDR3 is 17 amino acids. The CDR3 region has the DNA TGTGCCAGCAGATTACGGGCCTCGGGACAGGGCAACGAAAAACTGTTTTTT. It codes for CASRLRASGQGNEKLFF.

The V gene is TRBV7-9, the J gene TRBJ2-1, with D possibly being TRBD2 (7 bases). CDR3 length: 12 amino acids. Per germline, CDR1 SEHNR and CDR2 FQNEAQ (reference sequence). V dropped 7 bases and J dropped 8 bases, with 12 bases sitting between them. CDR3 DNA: TGTGCCAGCAAGGGGGGGCTCGATGAGCAGTTCTTC. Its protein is CASKGGLDEQFF.

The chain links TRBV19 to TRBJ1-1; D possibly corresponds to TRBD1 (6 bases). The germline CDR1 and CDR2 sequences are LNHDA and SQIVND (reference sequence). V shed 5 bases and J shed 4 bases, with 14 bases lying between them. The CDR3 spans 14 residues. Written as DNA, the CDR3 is TGTGCCAGTAGTCCTGTAACAGGGATCACTGAAGCTTTCTTT. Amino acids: CASSPVTGITEAFF.

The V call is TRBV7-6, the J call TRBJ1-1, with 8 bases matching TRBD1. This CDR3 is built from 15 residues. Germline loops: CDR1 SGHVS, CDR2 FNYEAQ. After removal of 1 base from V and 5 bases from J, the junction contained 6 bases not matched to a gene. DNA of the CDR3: TGTGCCAGCAGCTTAGAATCAGGGGGCGGGACTGAAGCTTTCTTT. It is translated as CASSLESGGGTEAFF.

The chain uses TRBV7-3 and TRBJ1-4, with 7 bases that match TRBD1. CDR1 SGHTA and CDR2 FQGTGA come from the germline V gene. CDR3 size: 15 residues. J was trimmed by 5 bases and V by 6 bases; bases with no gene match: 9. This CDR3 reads CASRRGTVQNEKLFF. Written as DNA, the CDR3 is TGTGCCAGCAGGCGCGGGACAGTCCAGAATGAAAAACTGTTTTTT.

The chain's CDR3 is CASSIDRGQAYNEQFF. The CDR3 coding sequence is TGTGCCAGTAGTATAGATCGCGGGCAGGCCTACAATGAGCAGTTCTTC. This chain joins TRBV19 and TRBJ2-1, with D possibly matching TRBD2 (5 bases). Trimming pared 0 bases from V and 2 bases from J, leaving 11 bases between. The CDR3 contains 16 residues. Germline CDR1 is LNHDA and CDR2 is SQIVND (reference sequence).

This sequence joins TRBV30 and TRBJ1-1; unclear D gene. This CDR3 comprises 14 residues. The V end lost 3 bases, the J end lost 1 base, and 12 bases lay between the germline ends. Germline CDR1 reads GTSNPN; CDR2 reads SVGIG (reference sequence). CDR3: CAWRPNRENTEAFF. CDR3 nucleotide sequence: TGTGCCTGGAGGCCCAACCGGGAGAACACTGAAGCTTTCTTT.

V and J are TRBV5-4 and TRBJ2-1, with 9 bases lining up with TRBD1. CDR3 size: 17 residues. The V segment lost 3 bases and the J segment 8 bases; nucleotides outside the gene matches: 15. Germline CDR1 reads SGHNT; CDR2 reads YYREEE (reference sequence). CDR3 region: CASSWPLGQGGGDEQFF. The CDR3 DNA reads TGTGCCAGCAGCTGGCCCCTGGGACAGGGAGGCGGCGATGAGCAGTTCTTC.

CDR3 region: CASSNYYGSYEQYF. CDR3 bases: TGTGCCAGCAGTAACTACTACGGCTCCTACGAGCAGTACTTC. The chain combines TRBV6-5 with TRBJ2-7; D remains unclear. This CDR3 region has 14 residues. V was clipped by 5 bases and J by 0 bases, with 11 bases between them. CDR1 is MNHEY and CDR2 is SVGAGI in the germline V gene.

DNA of the CDR3: TGTGCCAGCAGCGTAGGGGTGACAGGGAACACCGGGGAGCTGTTTTTT. As protein: CASSVGVTGNTGELFF. The J gene is TRBJ2-2, the V gene TRBV9, with D possibly matching TRBD1 (6 bases). Looked up from germline, CDR1 is SGDLS and CDR2 is YYNGEE. The CDR3 consists of 16 residues. Trimming pared 0 bases from V and 1 base from J, leaving 10 bases between.

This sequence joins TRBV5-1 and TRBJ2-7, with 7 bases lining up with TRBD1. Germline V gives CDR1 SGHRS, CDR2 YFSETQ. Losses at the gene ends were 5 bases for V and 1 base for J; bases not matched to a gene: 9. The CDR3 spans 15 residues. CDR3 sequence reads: CASRISQGRSYEQYF. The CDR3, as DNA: TGCGCCAGCAGAATCTCACAGGGGCGATCCTACGAGCAGTACTTC.

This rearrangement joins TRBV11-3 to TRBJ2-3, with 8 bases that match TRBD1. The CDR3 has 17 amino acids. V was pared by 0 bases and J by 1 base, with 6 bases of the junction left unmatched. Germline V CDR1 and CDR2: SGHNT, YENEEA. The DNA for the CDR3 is TGTGCCAGCAGCTTAGATAACAGGGGGTTTCGCACAGATACGCAGTATTTT. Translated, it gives CASSLDNRGFRTDTQYF. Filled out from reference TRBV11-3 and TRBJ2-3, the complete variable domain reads EAGVVQSPRYKIIEKKQPVAFWCNPISGHNTLYWYLQNLGQGPELLIRYENEEAVDDSQLPKDRFSAERLKGVDSTLKIQPAELGDSAVYLCASSLDNRGFRTDTQYFGPGTRLTVL.

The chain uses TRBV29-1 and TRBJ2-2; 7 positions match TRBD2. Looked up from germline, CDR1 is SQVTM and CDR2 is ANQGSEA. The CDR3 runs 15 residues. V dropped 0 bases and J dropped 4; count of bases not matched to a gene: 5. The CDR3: CSVEDSAGTTGELFF. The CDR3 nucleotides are TGCAGCGTTGAAGATTCAGCGGGGACCACCGGGGAGCTGTTTTTT.

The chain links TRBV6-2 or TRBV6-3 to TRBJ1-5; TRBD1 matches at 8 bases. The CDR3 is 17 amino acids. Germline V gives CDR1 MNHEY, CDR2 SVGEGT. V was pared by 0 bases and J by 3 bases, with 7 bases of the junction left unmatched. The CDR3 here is CASSYSVQGALNQPQHF. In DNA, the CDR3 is TGTGCCAGCAGTTACTCGGTCCAGGGGGCACTCAATCAGCCCCAGCATTTT.

CDR3 region: CASSLRGTGSGYTF. The CDR3 DNA reads TGTGCCAGCAGTTTAAGAGGGACAGGGTCTGGCTACACCTTC. V and J are TRBV27 and TRBJ1-2; 9 bases align to TRBD1. CDR3 size: 14 residues. Trimming at V came to 2 bases and at J to 7 bases, leaving 5 bases not matched to a gene. Germline V gene data show CDR1 as MNHEY and CDR2 as SMNVEV (reference sequence).